Reported below is one TCR beta chain. An end of the junction differs from the germline gene, which may be a read error. This record belongs to a study of blood T cell repertoires in COVID-19. About the research overall: The samples span acute and convalescent COVID-19 from the United States, Italy and Spain. T cells, B-cell-depleted T cells, or PBMCs provided the cDNA or gDNA that served as material.

As handled by the study authors: For nucleated cells, counts were estimated from reference gene primer amplification. Clones were read by immunoSEQ multiplex PCR, and TCRdb kept only the in-frame ones, dropping some. Clonal size and the V and J genes are those of that table, whereas D and trimming came from the DNA. The table lists 84,000 or so clones, roughly 73% of them singletons. The CDR3 covers 13 residues. Germline V gene sequence: CDR1 KGHSH, CDR2 LQKENI. This clonotype was sampled from a human donor in a cohort sampled during active COVID-19. The chain has TRBV18 and TRBJ1-2; TRBD1 matches at 8 bases. The sample taken for sequencing was peripheral blood. The CDR3 nucleotides are TGTGCCAGCTCTCCACAGGGGGACTATGGCTACACCTTC. Amino acid sequence: CASSPQGDYGYTF.